These T cell receptor beta chains were read from a single sample in a study of shared clonotypes between healthy human individuals. Here immunoSEQ multiplex PCR was the method, and the copy in TCRdb shows in-frame clones only, minus some. Counted here are just over 2,000,000 clones, over 85% occurring once; the ten biggest clones make up roughly 0.13%. Specimen: naive CD4+ T cells sorted from blood. Receptors were obtained from a man between 18 and 29 years old in good health. Both conserved end residues are part of each CDR3. The order of the fields is CDR3 protein, CDR3 DNA, J gene, clone size, CDR3 length, D gene, V gene. A D gene is named only where the DNA matches it firmly. Size values are once, few and many counts, or a class for expanded clones, and some rows have none.

CASSLLEGGFSTDTQYF,TGTGCCAGCAGCTTATTGGAGGGCGGTTTTAGCACAGATACGCAGTATTTT,TRBJ2-3,NA,17,NA,TRBV7-9
CASRAGSSYEQYF,TGCGCGAGCAGAGCGGGCAGCTCCTACGAGCAGTACTTC,TRBJ2-7,once,13,NA,TRBV5-1
CASSFGLVGRNTIYF,TGTGCCAGCAGCTTTGGACTGGTCGGTAGAAACACCATATATTTT,TRBJ1-3,NA,15,NA,TRBV5-6
CASSGTGDFSGNTIYF,TGTGCCAGCAGTGGGACAGGAGACTTCTCTGGAAACACCATATATTTT,TRBJ1-3,once,16,TRBD1,TRBV6-6
CASSFGGRQPQHF,TGTGCCAGCAGCTTCGGGGGAAGGCAGCCCCAGCATTTT,TRBJ1-5,once,13,NA,TRBV5-4
CASSLNGVNEQFF,TGTGCCAGCAGCTTAAACGGGGTGAATGAGCAGTTCTTC,TRBJ2-1,NA,13,NA,TRBV7-9
CASSLYVGQPQHF,TGTGCCAGCAGTTTATATGTTGGACAGCCCCAGCATTTT,TRBJ1-5,NA,13,NA,TRBV27
CASSPNLGANEQYF,TGTGCCAGCTCACCAAATCTCGGGGCCAACGAGCAGTACTTC,TRBJ2-7,NA,14,NA,TRBV18
CASSQEAGEQFF,TGCGCCAGCAGCCAAGAGGCGGGTGAGCAGTTCTTC,TRBJ2-1,once,12,NA,TRBV4-1
CASSLGWDDGTQYF,TGCGCCAGCAGCTTGGGGTGGGACGACGGGACCCAGTACTTC,TRBJ2-5,NA,14,NA,TRBV5-1
CASSQYRDRVVTKNTEAFF,TGTGCCAGCAGTCAATACCGGGACAGGGTGGTAACTAAGAACACTGAAGCTTTCTTT,TRBJ1-1,NA,19,TRBD1,TRBV2
CASSLEGYEQYF,TGTGCCAGCAGCTTAGAGGGCTACGAGCAGTACTTC,TRBJ2-7,NA,12,NA,TRBV5-5
CASPNRDLAYEQYF,TGTGCCAGCCCCAACCGGGACCTTGCCTACGAGCAGTACTTC,TRBJ2-7,NA,14,NA,TRBV25-1
CAWSVRTGKLNTEAFF,TGTGCCTGGAGTGTAAGGACAGGGAAATTGAACACTGAAGCTTTCTTT,TRBJ1-1,NA,16,TRBD1,TRBV30
CASSLGGVVNYGYTF,TGTGCCAGCAGTTTAGGAGGAGTAGTAAACTATGGCTACACCTTC,TRBJ1-2,NA,15,NA,TRBV28
CASSLATTSGTDTQYF,TGTGCCAGCAGCTTAGCAACAACTAGCGGCACAGATACGCAGTATTTT,TRBJ2-3,NA,16,TRBD2,TRBV7-9
CASSSWTGGAYEQYF,TGCGCCAGCAGCTCCTGGACAGGGGGCGCTTACGAGCAGTACTTC,TRBJ2-7,once,15,TRBD1,TRBV5-1
CASSQTSPNIQYF,TGCGCCAGCAGCCAGACAAGTCCCAACATTCAGTACTTC,TRBJ2-4,NA,13,NA,TRBV4-1
CASSVGGQSNEKLFF,TGTGCCAGCAGCGTAGGGGGACAGAGTAATGAAAAACTGTTTTTT,TRBJ1-4,NA,15,TRBD1,TRBV9
CASSRDSSYEQYF,TGTGCCAGCAGCCGGGACAGCTCCTACGAGCAGTACTTC,TRBJ2-7,NA,13,TRBD1,TRBV7-9
CAISESTGRETQYF,TGTGCCATCAGTGAGTCGACGGGTCGGGAGACCCAGTACTTC,TRBJ2-5,NA,14,NA,TRBV10-3
CASSQDAIRGVIYEQYF,TGCGCCAGCAGCCAAGATGCTATTCGCGGTGTGATCTACGAGCAGTACTTC,TRBJ2-7,NA,17,NA,TRBV4-3
CASSRASARMNTEAFF,TGTGCCAGCAGCCGGGCATCCGCTCGCATGAACACTGAAGCTTTCTTT,TRBJ1-1,NA,16,NA,TRBV7-9
CASSERGSGSNTGELFF,TGTGCCAGCAGTGAAAGAGGTAGCGGGTCGAACACCGGGGAGCTGTTTTTT,TRBJ2-2,once,17,TRBD2,TRBV6-1
CASSPTGGRQPQHF,TGTGCCAGCTCACCCACAGGGGGCCGGCAGCCCCAGCATTTT,TRBJ1-5,few,14,TRBD1,TRBV18
CAISGVTVNTEAFF,TGTGCCATCAGTGGAGTGACAGTGAACACTGAAGCTTTCTTT,TRBJ1-1,NA,14,NA,TRBV10-3
CAWSVSGGGYNEQFF,TGTGCCTGGAGTGTATCAGGCGGGGGGTACAATGAGCAGTTCTTC,TRBJ2-1,NA,15,TRBD2,TRBV30
CASSPSWGPSGANVLTF,TGTGCCAGCTCACCGAGTTGGGGGCCGTCTGGGGCCAACGTCCTGACTTTC,TRBJ2-6,NA,17,NA,TRBV18
CASSSPDRGPEQYF,TGTGCCAGCAGCTCACCCGACAGGGGGCCCGAGCAGTACTTC,TRBJ2-7,NA,14,TRBD1,TRBV11-2
CASSYAQGGVTIYF,TGTGCCAGCAGTTACGCACAGGGAGGGGTTACCATATATTTT,TRBJ1-3,NA,14,NA,TRBV6-5
CASSPIPGDSYEQYF,TGTGCCAGCAGCCCAATACCGGGGGACAGCTACGAGCAGTACTTC,TRBJ2-7,NA,15,NA,TRBV7-8
CASSSQGNTEAFF,TGTGCCAGCAGTTCCCAGGGTAACACTGAAGCTTTCTTT,TRBJ1-1,NA,13,NA,TRBV6-5
CASSVNPDAANSPLHF,TGTGCCAGCAGCGTAAATCCGGACGCAGCCAATTCACCCCTCCACTTT,TRBJ1-6,NA,16,NA,TRBV9
CASSDTGDTGELFF,TGTGCCAGCAGTGACACCGGGGACACCGGGGAGCTGTTTTTT,TRBJ2-2,NA,14,NA,TRBV2
CASSWDYTDTQYF,TGTGCCAGCAGTTGGGACTACACAGATACGCAGTATTTT,TRBJ2-3,once,13,TRBD2,TRBV27
CASGSLGRENEKLFF,TGTGCCAGCGGTTCCCTGGGGAGAGAGAATGAAAAACTGTTTTTT,TRBJ1-4,NA,15,NA,TRBV7-9
CASSPVGTPNYGYTF,TGTGCCAGCAGCCCCGTCGGGACTCCTAACTATGGCTACACCTTC,TRBJ1-2,NA,15,NA,TRBV7-9
CASSADRGKNTEAFF,TGTGCCAGCAGTGCGGACAGAGGAAAGAACACTGAAGCTTTCTTT,TRBJ1-1,NA,15,NA,TRBV2
CASMGSRGNTGELFF,TGTGCCAGCATGGGTTCGCGGGGGAACACCGGGGAGCTGTTTTTT,TRBJ2-2,NA,15,NA,TRBV28
CAWTSGSREQYF,TGTGCCTGGACTAGCGGGAGTCGCGAGCAGTACTTC,TRBJ2-7,NA,12,TRBD2,TRBV30
CASSASMDSYEQYF,TGTGCCAGCAGCGCGTCCATGGACAGCTACGAGCAGTACTTC,TRBJ2-7,NA,14,NA,TRBV11-2
CASSLGDRDQETQYF,TGTGCCAGCAGCTTAGGCGACAGGGATCAAGAGACCCAGTACTTC,TRBJ2-5,NA,15,TRBD1,TRBV7-9
CASSPWVKETQYF,TGTGCCAGCAGCCCGTGGGTTAAAGAGACCCAGTACTTC,TRBJ2-5,NA,13,NA,TRBV7-2
CASSLGRIYGYTF,TGTGCCAGCAGTTTGGGCAGGATCTATGGCTACACCTTC,TRBJ1-2,NA,13,NA,TRBV28
CASSYDGNEKLFF,TGTGCCAGCAGTTACGACGGAAATGAAAAACTGTTTTTT,TRBJ1-4,NA,13,NA,TRBV6-5
CASSFQGDYGYTF,TGTGCCAGCAGTTTTCAGGGAGACTATGGCTACACCTTC,TRBJ1-2,once,13,NA,TRBV28
CASSQDWGSVYGYTF,TGTGCCAGCAGCCAAGATTGGGGCAGCGTCTATGGCTACACCTTC,TRBJ1-2,NA,15,NA,TRBV14